Sequencing of this T cell receptor (beta chain) was carried out in a study of control samples from healthy donors and cancer patients. The CDR3 spans 16 residues. The germline V gene has CDR1 MNHEY and CDR2 SVGEGT. Trimming removed 0 bases at V and 5 bases at J, with 16 bases between. Sequencing used immunoSEQ multiplex PCR; TCRdb keeps in-frame clones, though not all of them. The profile shows about 61,000 clones, 85% to 90% of them singletons. The source of this sequence is a man between 60 and 75 years old with colorectal cancer. This chain links TRBV6-2 or TRBV6-3 with TRBJ1-2, with D perhaps TRBD1 (5 bases). Sequenced input: PBMCs. The CDR3 loop is CASSYSLTGTGYGYTF. CDR3 coding DNA: TGTGCCAGCAGTTACTCGTTGACCGGGACCGGGTATGGCTACACCTTC.